This entry lists 14 T cell receptor beta chains sequenced from one sample in a study of response to subunit inactivated influenza vaccine. In TCRdb, the RT-PCR reads were re-called with MiXCR into one record per CDR3 protein. The repertoire holds roughly 540,000 distinct CDR3 sequences, with roughly 25% as singletons. This sample also belongs to another study, concerning T cells expressing NK-cell markers. From that report: The authors generated TCR beta cDNA through 5'RACE template switching with UMIs.

The sample here was CD4+ T cells sorted from PBMCs, taken 11 to 12 days after vaccination. All receptors come from a man aged 50 or older who received an inactivated influenza vaccine.

This clonotype appeared a few times. The V call is TRBV11-2, the J call TRBJ2-7; D ambiguous. This CDR3 contains 12 residues. Trimming cost V 1 base and J 3 bases, with 4 bases left between them. Germline V gene sequence: CDR1 SGHAT, CDR2 FQNNGV. This chain's CDR3 is CASSLGYYEQYF. The CDR3 region has the DNA TGTGCCAGCAGCTTAGGATACTACGAGCAGTACTTC.

The chain links TRBV7-6 to TRBJ1-2, with D hard to call. This CDR3 region has 17 residues. Germline assignment: CDR1 SGHVS and CDR2 FNYEAQ. The V end was cut by 5 bases, the J end by 2 bases, with 21 bases between. In nucleotides, the CDR3 is TGTGCCAGCAGCAATTCGGTCGGGTGGGAAACAAACTATGGCTACACCTTC. Residues: CASSNSVGWETNYGYTF.

The chain carries TRBV5-1 and TRBJ2-1; a possible D gene is TRBD2 (5 bases). The CDR3 consists of 14 residues. The germline gives CDR1 SGHRS, CDR2 YFSETQ. Trimming removed 4 bases at V and 2 bases at J, with 10 bases between. In DNA, the CDR3 is TGCGCCAGCAGCACCCGGGGTACCTACAATGAGCAGTTCTTC. This sequence encodes CASSTRGTYNEQFF.

This chain links TRBV4-3 with TRBJ2-3; D gene ambiguous. The germline V gene has CDR1 LGHNA and CDR2 YSLEER. The CDR3 is made up of 15 amino acids. The V end was cut by 1 base, the J end by 1 base, with 9 bases between. Here the CDR3 DNA reads TGCGCCAGCAGCCAAGCATGGACCGGCACAGATACGCAGTATTTT. Its protein is CASSQAWTGTDTQYF.

At least ten counts were recorded for this clonotype. V is TRBV5-1 and J is TRBJ2-1; 8 bases fit TRBD1. V shed 4 bases and J 6 bases; nucleotides not matched to a gene: 6. Germline-derived CDR1 and CDR2 are SGHRS and YFSETQ. The CDR3 length is 14 residues. The CDR3 loop reads CASSPGTGGNEQFF. The DNA of the CDR3 is TGCGCCAGCAGCCCCGGGACAGGTGGCAATGAGCAGTTCTTC.

Only a few counts were recorded for this clonotype. The chain has TRBV7-9 and TRBJ2-6; D gene uncertain. Trimming pared 2 bases from V and 0 bases from J, leaving 5 bases between. The germline V gene has CDR1 SEHNR and CDR2 FQNEAQ (reference sequence). This CDR3 is 15 amino acids long. CDR3 loop: CASSLIGSGANVLTF. The DNA of the CDR3 is TGTGCCAGCAGCTTAATTGGCTCTGGGGCCAACGTCCTGACTTTC. The variable domain in full, completed from reference TRBV7-9 and TRBJ2-6, reads DTGVSQNPRHKITKRGQNVTFRCDPISEHNRLYWYRQTLGQGPEFLTYFQNEAQLEKSRLLSDRFSAERPKGSFSTLEIQRTEQGDSAMYLCASSLIGSGANVLTFGAGSRLTVL.

This clonotype has more than one count but fewer than ten. J is TRBJ2-5 and V is TRBV7-2; no firm D call. The CDR3 sequence is 14 residues long. With 6 bases removed from V and 7 bases from J, the gap between germline ends came to 18 bases. CDR1 and CDR2 (germline): SGHTA, FQGNSA. Here the CDR3 reads CASRFRAPWGTQYF. The CDR3 DNA sequence: TGTGCCAGCAGATTCCGGGCCCCATGGGGGACCCAGTACTTC. The full variable domain, rest sourced from reference TRBV7-2 and TRBJ2-5, is GAGVSQSPSNKVTEKGKDVELRCDPISGHTALYWYRQSLGQGLEFLIYFQGNSAPDKSGLPSDRFSAERTGGSVSTLTIQRTQQEDSAVYLCASRFRAPWGTQYFGPGTRLLVL.

The chain is built from TRBV24-1 and TRBJ2-2; maybe TRBD1 (5 bases). There are 19 residues in the CDR3. CDR1 and CDR2 from the germline V gene are KGHDR and SFDVKD. V shed 3 bases and J shed 4 bases, with 23 bases lying between them. This chain's CDR3 is CATSDVRLGVRGGTGELFF. Written as DNA, the CDR3 is TGTGCCACCAGTGATGTCCGTCTAGGGGTGAGAGGTGGCACCGGGGAGCTGTTTTTT.

This clonotype showed up many times. The gene calls are TRBV5-1 and TRBJ1-2, with D maybe TRBD1 (5 bases). The CDR3 is made up of 14 amino acids. V lost 4 bases, J lost 6 bases, and 16 bases lay in between. Germline CDR1 reads SGHRS; CDR2 reads YFSETQ. The CDR3: CASSRAGTENGYTF. CDR3 DNA: TGCGCCAGCAGCCGAGCCGGGACTGAGAATGGCTACACCTTC.

Many counts were recorded for this clonotype. The rearrangement joins TRBV12-3 or TRBV12-4 to TRBJ2-3, with 12 bases matching TRBD2. Losses at the gene ends were 5 bases for V and 4 bases for J; bases not matched to a gene: 4. The CDR3 totals 15 residues. The CDR3: CASSGLAGRSDTQYF. CDR3 bases: TGTGCCAGCAGTGGACTAGCGGGAAGGTCAGATACGCAGTATTTT.

This clonotype has more than one count but fewer than ten. This chain links TRBV12-3 or TRBV12-4 with TRBJ2-7; possibly TRBD2 for D (6 bases). This CDR3 comprises 13 residues. Trimming took 5 bases from V and 1 from J, leaving 9 bases between them. The CDR3 DNA sequence: TGTGCCAGCAGTAGACTAGTTTCCTACGAGCAGTACTTC. It specifies CASSRLVSYEQYF.

The chain recombines TRBV7-8 with TRBJ2-1; 8 bases are a match to TRBD2. The germline gives CDR1 SGHVS, CDR2 FQNEAQ. The CDR3 length is 15 residues. V was pared by 3 bases and J by 3 bases, with 4 bases of the junction left unmatched. The CDR3 bases are TGTGCCAGCAGCTTGATTAGCGGGGTCTACAATGAGCAGTTCTTC. It codes for CASSLISGVYNEQFF.

This clonotype was seen only a few times. The chain carries TRBV10-3 and TRBJ2-1, with no clear D. The V gene lost 2 bases and the J gene lost 5 bases, with 28 bases spanning the gap. The V gene's germline CDR1 is ENHRY and CDR2 SYGVKD. The CDR3 extends over 20 amino acids. The DNA of the CDR3 is TGTGCCATCAGTGAGCCCCCGTCGGTTGGTGTCGGGTGGGTAAACAATGAGCAGTTCTTC. It specifies CAISEPPSVGVGWVNNEQFF.

In its sample, this clonotype was seen a few times. The chain links TRBV18 to TRBJ2-7, with TRBD1 as a possible D gene (6 bases). Trimming removed 2 bases from V and 1 base from J, with 9 bases in between. This CDR3 spans 14 amino acids. CDR1 and CDR2 from the germline V gene are KGHSH and LQKENI. The CDR3 DNA is TGTGCCAGCTCACCAGGGGGCCGTTCCTACGAGCAGTACTTC. Translating gives CASSPGGRSYEQYF.